These T cell receptor beta chains were read from a single sample in a study of T cell responses to AZD1222 COVID-19 vaccine. Assay used: immunoSEQ multiplex PCR; TCRdb lists only in-frame clones, some missing. The top ten clones hold 2.6% of a sample with some 150,000 clones, around 90% of them seen once. Sequenced here: peripheral blood, sampled on day 0 of AZD1222 vaccination. Receptor source: an adult in good health. The CDR3 runs from the conserved cysteine through the conserved F or W. The order of the fields is J gene, clone size, D gene, V gene, CDR3 DNA, CDR3 protein. The D gene is left open where the match is weak. Not every row has a clone size; where given, it reads once, few, many or a size class.

>TRBJ1-1|few|NA|TRBV13
TGTGCCAGCAGCCCCGCCGGGCCAGGGAACACTGAAGCTTTCTTT
CASSPAGPGNTEAFF
>TRBJ2-1|NA|TRBD2|TRBV14
TGTGCCAGCAGCCCCCGGTCTAGCGGGAGATACTCCTACAATGAGCAGTTCTTC
CASSPRSSGRYSYNEQFF
>TRBJ2-2|NA|TRBD1|TRBV27
TGTGCCAGCGGACTTACAGGGGCTGGCACCGGGGAGCTGTTTTTT
CASGLTGAGTGELFF
>TRBJ1-3|NA|NA|TRBV14
TGTGCCAGCAGCCAAGATTTGGGGGCCTCTGGAAACACCATATATTTT
CASSQDLGASGNTIYF
>TRBJ2-7|NA|TRBD2|TRBV6-5
TGTGCCAGCAGTTATACTAGCGGGAGTACCTACGAGCAGTACTTC
CASSYTSGSTYEQYF
>TRBJ1-5|NA|NA|TRBV28
TGTGCCAGCTATAGGGGGGATCAGCCCCAGCATTTT
CASYRGDQPQHF
>TRBJ2-3|NA|TRBD2|TRBV2
TGTGCCAGCAGTGGAGGACTAGGGCGGGAGGGCACAGATACGCAGTATTTT
CASSGGLGREGTDTQYF
>TRBJ2-5|NA|NA|TRBV27
TGTGCCAGCAGTTTACCGCCACCACAAGAGACCCAGTACTTC
CASSLPPPQETQYF
>TRBJ1-1|NA|NA|TRBV5-1
TGCGCCAGCAGCTTGGATCTATCGAACACTGAAGCTTTCTTT
CASSLDLSNTEAFF
>TRBJ2-1|NA|TRBD2|TRBV27
TGTGCCAGCAGTTTGTGGGCGGGGGATGAGCAGTTCTTC
CASSLWAGDEQFF
>TRBJ2-7|NA|NA|TRBV5-6
TGTGCCAGCAGCTTGACAGCCTCCTACGAGCAGTACTTC
CASSLTASYEQYF
>TRBJ2-1|NA|TRBD2|TRBV5-1
TGCGCCAGCAGCTTGTCCGGGACTACTATTAACCCACCCTACAATGAGCAGTTCTTC
CASSLSGTTINPPYNEQFF
>TRBJ1-1|NA|NA|TRBV2
TGTGCCAGCAGACTCATGTCGACGGTGAACACTGAAGCTTTCTTT
CASRLMSTVNTEAFF
>TRBJ2-1|once|NA|TRBV19
TGTGCCAGTAGTATAGCCGCGGGTAGGGACGGTGAGCAGTTCTTC
CASSIAAGRDGEQFF
>TRBJ2-1|NA|TRBD2|TRBV9
TGTGCCAGCAGCTCGAGTCGATTAGCGGGAGTCCAAGAGCAGTTCTTC
CASSSSRLAGVQEQFF
>TRBJ2-6|NA|NA|TRBV5-1
TGCGCCAGCAGAAATACAGGGACCGGGGCCAACGTCCTGACTTTC
CASRNTGTGANVLTF
>TRBJ2-1|NA|NA|TRBV7-9
TGTGCCAGCAGCCCGGTCTCGGGGGATTTGAGGTACAATGAGCAGTTCTTC
CASSPVSGDLRYNEQFF
>TRBJ2-7|NA|NA|TRBV7-8
TGTGCCAGCAGCCTCAGACAAACCGCCTACGAGCAGTACTTC
CASSLRQTAYEQYF
>TRBJ2-7|NA|NA|TRBV12-5
TGTGCTAGTGCCCCCCCGTCCCTCTCCTACGAGCAGTACTTC
CASAPPSLSYEQYF
>TRBJ2-3|NA|NA|TRBV21-1
TGTGCCAGCAGCAAATGCAGGAAACCTAGCACAGATACGCAGTATTTT
CASSKCRKPSTDTQYF
>TRBJ1-6|NA|NA|TRBV11-1
TGTGCCAGCAGCACCGGGACATCCAATTCACCCCTCCACTTT
CASSTGTSNSPLHF
>TRBJ1-5|NA|NA|TRBV7-9
TGTGCCAGCAGCCCGACGGTGAGCAATCAGCCCCAGCATTTT
CASSPTVSNQPQHF
>TRBJ2-6|NA|NA|TRBV27
TGTGCCAGCAGCCTGGACAATGGTGGGTCTGGGGCCAACGTCCTGACTTTC
CASSLDNGGSGANVLTF
>TRBJ2-7|NA|NA|TRBV25-1
TGTGCCAGCAGTCCCCTCACGAGTAGCAACTACGAGCAGTACTTC
CASSPLTSSNYEQYF
>TRBJ1-2|NA|NA|TRBV14
TGTGCCAGCAGCCCAAAACCTCCATTGGGGCAGGATAATGGCTACACCTTC
CASSPKPPLGQDNGYTF
>TRBJ1-1|NA|NA|TRBV5-1
TGCGCCAGCAGCCCCTTGGGGGGGAACACTGAAGCTTTCTTT
CASSPLGGNTEAFF
>TRBJ1-1|NA|NA|TRBV18
TGTGCCAGCTCACCAAAGGAGTTGAACACTGAAGCTTTCTTT
CASSPKELNTEAFF
>TRBJ2-7|NA|NA|TRBV12-3/TRBV12-4
TGTGCCAGCAGTTTGGGGAGCCCCTACGAGCAGTACTTC
CASSLGSPYEQYF
>TRBJ1-5|NA|TRBD1|TRBV30
TGTGCCTGGAGTATAGGGGGCCTTTATAGCAATCAGCCCCAGCATTTT
CAWSIGGLYSNQPQHF
>TRBJ2-1|NA|TRBD2|TRBV6-1
TGTGCCAGCAGTGAGTTTATTGGGACTAGCGGAATCAATGAGCAGTTCTTC
CASSEFIGTSGINEQFF
>TRBJ2-7|NA|TRBD1|TRBV5-8
TGTGCCAGCAGCCCAAAGACAGGGGGCGTCTCCTACGAGCAGTACTTC
CASSPKTGGVSYEQYF
>TRBJ2-7|NA|TRBD2|TRBV3-1/TRBV3-2
TGTGCCAGCAGCCCCGGGACTAGCGGGGCATCTAGAGAGCAGTACTTC
CASSPGTSGASREQYF
>TRBJ2-1|NA|NA|TRBV7-2
TGTGCCAGCAGCTTAGTTGGAGTAGAATGGGGGGAGCAGTTCTTC
CASSLVGVEWGEQFF
>TRBJ2-7|NA|TRBD2|TRBV5-6
TGTGCCAGCAGCGACGGACTAGCGGGAGGATTCTTCTCCTACGAGCAGTACTTC
CASSDGLAGGFFSYEQYF
>TRBJ1-2|NA|NA|TRBV20-1
TGCAGTGCTACGGGGGAGGATGGCTACACCTTC
CSATGEDGYTF